Below, one T cell receptor beta chain is given with its context. The antigen is unknown. The sample is drawn from a study of blood T cells in healthy people across ages. Findings and caveats of the study: In older individuals, TCR beta diversity per million T cells was lower, falling roughly linearly with age.

Each individual donor underwent a draw of around 9.8 milliliters of peripheral blood. Every sample had a minimum of 6.5 million PBMCs isolated. The CDR3 runs to 15 residues. V lost 8 bases and J 1 base, leaving 14 bases between the germline ends. CDR1 SNHLY and CDR2 FYNNEI come from the germline V gene. Primers used in a second PCR of about 6 to 11 cycles were a sample-barcoded 5' primer and a J-beta primer mix. TCRdb fed the 5' RACE reads into MiXCR, producing one record per CDR3 protein. The sample has 900,000 to 950,000 distinct CDR3 sequences, around 29% seen once; the top ten hold roughly 10%. The sample was also linked to a second study, of T cells of mothers and their children.

Sequenced sample: blood. The receptor's source is a woman in her forties in good health. This sequence joins TRBV2 and TRBJ2-2, with D possibly being TRBD2 (6 bases). The CDR3 nucleotides are TGTGCCAGCGATACGGGACTCCTGAACACCGGGGAGCTGTTTTTT. Protein: CASDTGLLNTGELFF.